The 25 T cell receptor beta chains below come from one sample, sequenced in a study of identical twins. One entry per CDR3 protein results from TCRdb running MiXCR on the 5' RACE reads. This sample has more than 1.5 million distinct CDR3 sequences, with about 32% found just once. Specimen: cord blood. The receptor set was obtained from a newborn girl in good health.

The chain is built from TRBV28 and TRBJ2-1; TRBD2 matches at 8 bases. In germline, CDR1 is MDHEN, CDR2 SYDVKM. This CDR3 is 19 amino acids long. Losses at the gene ends were 4 bases for V and 1 base for J; bases not matched to a gene: 15. The CDR3 region has the DNA TGTGCCAGCAGTTCCAAGGACGGGACTAGGGTACGTTCCTACAATGAGCAGTTCTTC. Translating it yields CASSSKDGTRVRSYNEQFF.

This clonotype was observed a handful of times. V usage is TRBV29-1 and J usage is TRBJ1-2, with 9 positions matching TRBD1. CDR3 size: 14 residues. With 4 bases clipped from V and 4 bases from J, the junction kept 7 bases outside the gene matches. Germline V lookup: CDR1 SQVTM, CDR2 ANQGSEA. The CDR3 is CSVVMGQGGYGYTF. The CDR3, as DNA: TGCAGCGTTGTTATGGGACAGGGCGGCTATGGCTACACCTTC.

The chain links TRBV9 to TRBJ2-3, with 7 bases matching TRBD2. CDR3 length equals 15 residues. CDR1 and CDR2 (germline): SGDLS, YYNGEE. V dropped 0 bases and J dropped 5; count of bases not matched to a gene: 6. CDR3 nucleotide sequence: TGTGCCAGCAGCGTAGAGCCGGGGAGGGGAGATACGCAGTATTTT. Translation: CASSVEPGRGDTQYF.

The V call is TRBV9, the J call TRBJ2-1; D unclear. The CDR3 sequence is 16 residues long. Trimming cost V 0 bases and J 0 bases, with 10 bases left between them. Looked up from germline, CDR1 is SGDLS and CDR2 is YYNGEE. CDR3 in amino acids: CASSVGVGSSYNEQFF. In nucleotides, the CDR3 is TGTGCCAGCAGCGTAGGGGTGGGTTCCTCCTACAATGAGCAGTTCTTC.

CDR3 nucleotide sequence: TGTGCCAGCGGTTGGGACCGCTACAATGAGCAGTACTTC. It encodes CASGWDRYNEQYF. The chain couples TRBV6-2 or TRBV6-3 to TRBJ2-1; TRBD1 or TRBD2 may be the D gene (5 bases each). The J call may be wrong; the DNA end is better matched by TRBJ2-7. The CDR3 is 13 amino acids. Looked up from germline, CDR1 is MNHEY and CDR2 is SVGEGT.

The genes are TRBV5-1 and TRBJ1-6; TRBD1 agrees at 7 bases. The germline gives CDR1 SGHRS, CDR2 YFSETQ. V was pared by 4 bases and J by 5 bases, with 3 bases of the junction left unmatched. The CDR3 consists of 14 residues. The CDR3 is CASSMGQHNSPLHF. CDR3 bases: TGCGCCAGCAGCATGGGACAGCATAATTCACCCCTCCACTTT.

V gene TRBV4-2 combines with J gene TRBJ2-1; D unresolved. The CDR3 contains 13 residues. CDR1 is LGHNA and CDR2 is YNFKEQ in the germline V gene. Between the trimmed V and J ends, which lost 1 base and 3 bases, there was a span of 4 bases. CDR3 in amino acids: CASSQAIYNEQFF. CDR3 nucleotide sequence: TGTGCCAGCAGCCAAGCAATCTACAATGAGCAGTTCTTC.

This clonotype was counted between two and nine times. The rearrangement uses TRBV12-3 or TRBV12-4 and TRBJ2-1; TRBD2 agrees at 7 bases. The CDR3 extends over 14 amino acids. The ends lost 4 bases at V and 4 bases at J; junction bases unmatched: 4. In nucleotides, the CDR3 is TGTGCCAGCAGTTCGTACGGGAGGTACAATGAGCAGTTCTTC. This encodes CASSSYGRYNEQFF.

V usage is TRBV7-9 and J usage is TRBJ1-5; 7 bases are a match to TRBD1. CDR1 is SEHNR, CDR2 FQNEAQ, per germline (reference sequence). This CDR3 contains 18 residues. V trimming: 3 bases; J trimming: 6 bases; junction bases outside the gene matches: 17. CDR3 amino acids: CASSLCGPGQGVRQPQHF. CDR3 bases: TGTGCCAGCAGCTTGTGTGGGCCGGGGCAGGGGGTTCGTCAGCCCCAGCATTTT.

The V gene is TRBV20-1, the J gene TRBJ2-4; a weak D match, TRBD1 (6 bases). In germline, CDR1 is DFQATT, CDR2 SNEGSKA (reference sequence). CDR3 size: 17 residues. The ends were cut back, 2 bases at V and 0 bases at J, with 17 bases in the middle. Here the CDR3 reads CSARSVRQGLAKNIQYF. As DNA, the CDR3 is TGCAGTGCTAGATCGGTCCGGCAGGGGCTAGCCAAAAACATTCAGTACTTC.

This clonotype has more than one count but fewer than ten. The V call is TRBV28, the J call TRBJ2-3, with D perhaps TRBD1 (6 bases). Trimming took off 6 bases at V and 2 bases at J, with 15 bases between the two ends. Germline V gene sequence: CDR1 MDHEN, CDR2 SYDVKM. The CDR3 consists of 15 residues. CDR3 coding DNA: TGTGCCAGCAGCCCAATTACAGGGTTCACAGATACGCAGTATTTT. Its protein is CASSPITGFTDTQYF.

This rearrangement joins TRBV27 to TRBJ1-2, with 9 nucleotides matching TRBD1. V was clipped by 5 bases and J by 4 bases; unmatched bases: 11. This CDR3 has 16 residues. Per germline, CDR1 MNHEY and CDR2 SMNVEV (reference sequence). In DNA, the CDR3 is TGTGCCAGCAGTCAAACCGTGGGACAGGGAATCTATGGCTACACCTTC. Its translation is CASSQTVGQGIYGYTF.

The J gene is TRBJ2-7, the V gene TRBV27; a possible D gene is TRBD1 (6 bases). Germline CDR1 and CDR2: MNHEY and SMNVEV (reference sequence). V was pared by 5 bases and J by 0 bases, with 14 bases between. The CDR3 spans 15 residues. The CDR3 protein is CASSPYRALSYEQYF. Written as DNA, the CDR3 is TGTGCCAGCAGTCCCTACAGGGCCCTCTCCTACGAGCAGTACTTC.

CDR3 region: CASSSNRGDTQYF. The CDR3 bases are TGTGCCAGCAGCTCTAATAGGGGGGATACGCAGTATTTT. This chain uses TRBV3-1 with TRBJ2-3; tentatively, D is TRBD1 (6 bases). The CDR3 is made up of 13 amino acids. V shed 5 bases and J shed 6 bases, with 12 bases lying between them. Germline values: CDR1 LGHDT, CDR2 YNNKEL (reference sequence).

The chain joins TRBV19 to TRBJ1-1; D uncertain. The CDR3 spans 14 residues. Trimming pared 3 bases from V and 5 bases from J, leaving 13 bases between. Germline V gene lookup returns CDR1 LNHDA and CDR2 SQIVND (reference sequence). The CDR3 nucleotides read TGTGCCAGTAGTATTAGGGATCTGGGGACTGAAGCTTTCTTT. Its translation is CASSIRDLGTEAFF.

This chain links TRBV7-9 with TRBJ1-6, with D hard to call. Germline V gene lookup returns CDR1 SEHNR and CDR2 FQNEAQ (reference sequence). CDR3 length: 17 amino acids. V lost 1 base and J lost 7, with 17 bases in between. CDR3 bases: TGTGCCAGCAGCTTAGTCCCCTACAGAGAAACCAATTCACCCCTCCACTTT. This encodes CASSLVPYRETNSPLHF.

There are a few counts of this clonotype. The chain links TRBV6-1 to TRBJ1-2; D uncertain. The length of the CDR3 is 13 residues. Germline V gene data show CDR1 as MNHNS and CDR2 as SASEGT. V was trimmed by 8 bases and J by 4 bases, leaving 14 bases between them. The CDR3 sequence: CASRFSLTYGYTF. Written as DNA, the CDR3 is TGTGCCAGCCGCTTCTCGTTGACCTATGGCTACACCTTC.

This clonotype was detected a few times. The chain uses TRBV12-3 or TRBV12-4 and TRBJ2-5; TRBD2 matches at 7 bases. This CDR3 contains 15 residues. Unmatched junction bases numbered 9, after V lost 1 base and J lost 7 bases. Here the CDR3 DNA reads TGTGCCAGCAGTTTAGATCTAGCGGCGAAAGGGACCCAGTACTTC. This translates into CASSLDLAAKGTQYF.

The CDR3 DNA is TGTGCCAGCAGCGCCGGGACTTACAAATACAATGAGCAGTTCTTC. It codes for CASSAGTYKYNEQFF. The chain couples TRBV14 to TRBJ2-1, with D maybe TRBD2 (6 bases). The germline CDR1 and CDR2 sequences are SGHDN and FVKESK. The CDR3 contains 15 residues. V lost 5 bases and J 4 bases, leaving 15 bases between the germline ends.

The rearrangement joins TRBV28 to TRBJ2-2; the match to TRBD1 covers 8 bases. The CDR3 length is 15 residues. The ends lost 6 bases at V and 1 base at J; junction bases unmatched: 4. Germline V CDR1 and CDR2: MDHEN, SYDVKM. CDR3 in DNA: TGTGCCAGCAGAGAACAGGGGGGGAACACCGGGGAGCTGTTTTTT. It translates to CASREQGGNTGELFF.

V is TRBV30 and J is TRBJ2-5; D is unclear. The CDR3 has 13 residues. Germline V gene lookup returns CDR1 GTSNPN and CDR2 SVGIG (reference sequence). Between the trimmed V and J ends, which lost 2 bases and 0 bases, there was a span of 7 bases. DNA for the CDR3: TGTGCCTGGAGTAGGCTGCACCAAGAGACCCAGTACTTC. Translated, it gives CAWSRLHQETQYF.

This chain joins TRBV20-1 and TRBJ1-1, with a weak D call TRBD1 (6 bases). V shed 3 bases and J shed 1 base, with 21 bases lying between them. CDR1 and CDR2 (germline): DFQATT, SNEGSKA (reference sequence). This CDR3 has 17 residues. In DNA, the CDR3 is TGCAGTGCTAGTTTGGTGGACAGTCTGGTGGGGAACACTGAAGCTTTCTTT. Translated: CSASLVDSLVGNTEAFF.

This clonotype was observed a handful of times. The CDR3 loop reads CSVAILNYGYTF. The CDR3 coding sequence is TGCAGTGTCGCTATTCTTAACTATGGCTACACCTTC. The chain combines TRBV20-1 with TRBJ1-2; D gene unclear. Trimming took off 7 bases at V and 1 base at J, with 10 bases between the two ends. Germline-derived CDR1 and CDR2 are DFQATT and SNEGSKA (reference sequence). The CDR3 covers 12 residues.

V gene TRBV6-1 combines with J gene TRBJ1-4, with 7 bases fitting TRBD1. Germline-derived CDR1 and CDR2 are MNHNS and SASEGT. The trim removed 9 bases at V and 7 bases at J, leaving 11 bases unmatched. This CDR3 is built from 14 residues. The CDR3 coding sequence is TGTGCCAGTTATTTTAGGGGGCCGAGTGAAAAACTGTTTTTT. Translation: CASYFRGPSEKLFF.

This clonotype appeared many times. The chain employs TRBV6-6 and TRBJ1-2, with D maybe TRBD1 (6 bases). V lost 2 bases to trimming and J lost 6 bases, with 10 bases between them. Per germline, CDR1 MNHNY and CDR2 SVGAGI (reference sequence). The length of the CDR3 is 13 residues. The CDR3 is CASSYEGVDGYTF. As DNA, the CDR3 is TGTGCCAGCAGTTACGAGGGGGTAGATGGCTACACCTTC.